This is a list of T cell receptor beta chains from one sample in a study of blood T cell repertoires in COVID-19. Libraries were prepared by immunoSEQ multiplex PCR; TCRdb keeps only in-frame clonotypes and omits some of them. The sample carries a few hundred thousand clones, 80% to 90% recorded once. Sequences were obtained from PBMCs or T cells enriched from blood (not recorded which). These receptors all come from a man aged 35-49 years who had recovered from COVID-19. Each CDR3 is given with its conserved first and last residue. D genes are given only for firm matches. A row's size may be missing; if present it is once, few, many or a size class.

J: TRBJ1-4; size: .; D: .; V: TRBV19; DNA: TGTGCCAGTAGTATAGCAAAGGGGGTCGGAGAAAAACTGTTTTTT; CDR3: CASSIAKGVGEKLFF
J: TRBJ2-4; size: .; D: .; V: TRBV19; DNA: TGTGCCAGTAGTATAAGCCGAGGCAAAAACATTCAGTACTTC; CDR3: CASSISRGKNIQYF
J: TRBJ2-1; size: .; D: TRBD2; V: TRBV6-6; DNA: TGTGCCAGCAGCCCGCGGGGGGGTTCTTACAATGAGCAGTTCTTC; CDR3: CASSPRGGSYNEQFF
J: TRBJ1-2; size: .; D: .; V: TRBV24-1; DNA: TGTGCCACCAGTGATGGTGGTTCCGATTATGAGGGCTACACCTTC; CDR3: CATSDGGSDYEGYTF
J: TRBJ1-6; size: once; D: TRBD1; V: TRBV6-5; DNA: TGTGCCAGCAGTTACCTCGACAGGGTTTATTCACCCCTCCACTTT; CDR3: CASSYLDRVYSPLHF
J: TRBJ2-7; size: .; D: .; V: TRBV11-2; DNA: TGTGCCAGCAGCTTTGGGCAGGGCAGCTACGAGCAGTACTTC; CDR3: CASSFGQGSYEQYF
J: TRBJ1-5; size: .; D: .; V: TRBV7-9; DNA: TGTGCCAGCAGCTCTCAGGGAGGTCAGCCCCAGCATTTT; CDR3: CASSSQGGQPQHF
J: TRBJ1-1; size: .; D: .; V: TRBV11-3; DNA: TGTGCCAGCAGCTTAGGGCAGGGAAACACTGAAGCTTTCTTT; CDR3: CASSLGQGNTEAFF
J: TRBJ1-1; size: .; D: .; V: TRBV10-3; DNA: TGTGCCTCCGGGGGGCAGGGACTCAACACTGAAGCTTTCTTT; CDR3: CASGGQGLNTEAFF
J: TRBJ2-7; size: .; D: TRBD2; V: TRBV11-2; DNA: TGTGCCAGCACAAATAGCGGGAGAGGGGTCTACGAGCAGTACTTC; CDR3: CASTNSGRGVYEQYF
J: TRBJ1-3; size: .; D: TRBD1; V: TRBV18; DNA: TGTGCCAGCTCACTATGGGACAGGGGGCCAAACCCCAACTCTGGAAACACCATATATTTT; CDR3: CASSLWDRGPNPNSGNTIYF
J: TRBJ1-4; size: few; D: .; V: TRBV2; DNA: TGTGCCAGCAGTGGGGACTTATATGAAAAACTGTTTTTT; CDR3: CASSGDLYEKLFF
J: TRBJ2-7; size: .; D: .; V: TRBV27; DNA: TGTGCCAGCAGTCTTAAGACAGGCTTTTGGTACGAGCAGTACTTC; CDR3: CASSLKTGFWYEQYF
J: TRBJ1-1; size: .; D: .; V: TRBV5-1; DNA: TGCGCCAGCAGCTTGGACAGGTTGAACACTGAAGCTTTCTTT; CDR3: CASSLDRLNTEAFF
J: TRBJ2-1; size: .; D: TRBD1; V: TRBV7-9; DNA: TGTGCCAGCAGCCCTCGGCTAACGGGGACAGGGGCCTACAATGAGCAGTTCTTC; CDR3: CASSPRLTGTGAYNEQFF
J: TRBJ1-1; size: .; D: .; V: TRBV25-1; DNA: TGTGCCAGCAGTCTCTCAGGGGTCGACACTGAAGCTTTCTTT; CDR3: CASSLSGVDTEAFF
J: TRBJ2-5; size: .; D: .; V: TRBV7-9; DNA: TGTGCCAGCATCCCGACACCGGGACTGGGACAAGAGACCCAGTACTTC; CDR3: CASIPTPGLGQETQYF
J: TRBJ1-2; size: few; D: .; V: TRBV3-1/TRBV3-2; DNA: TGTGCCAGCAGCCAAGTTCTAGGCAGTCGAGGCTACACCTTC; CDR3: CASSQVLGSRGYTF
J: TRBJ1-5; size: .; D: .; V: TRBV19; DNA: TGTGCCAGTATAGCCTCAGGGTCGATCAATCAGCCCCAGCATTTT; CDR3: CASIASGSINQPQHF
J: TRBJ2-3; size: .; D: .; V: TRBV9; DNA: TGTGCCAGCAGCGTCGGACTTACCACAGATACGCAGTATTTT; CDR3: CASSVGLTTDTQYF
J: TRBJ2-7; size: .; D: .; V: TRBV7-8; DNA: TGTGCCAGCAGCTTTAGATTCGAGGTGGGGCAGTACTTC; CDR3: CASSFRFEVGQYF
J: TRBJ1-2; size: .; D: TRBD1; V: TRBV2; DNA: TGTGCCAGGGGACAGGGCTATGGCTACACCTTC; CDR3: CARGQGYGYTF
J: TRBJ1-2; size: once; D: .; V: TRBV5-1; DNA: TGCGCCAGCAGCTTGACAGGGACCGGCTACACCTTC; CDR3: CASSLTGTGYTF
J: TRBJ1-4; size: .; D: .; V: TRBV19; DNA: TGTGCCAGTAGTCGTCGGGGGGCAACTAATGAAAAACTGTTTTTT; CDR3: CASSRRGATNEKLFF
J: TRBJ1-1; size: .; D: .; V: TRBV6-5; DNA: TGTGCCAGCAGTCGCCGAACGGGAAACACTGAAGCTTTCTTT; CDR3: CASSRRTGNTEAFF
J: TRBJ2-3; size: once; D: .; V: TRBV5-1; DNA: TGCGCCAGCAGCTTGGCGTTCACAGATACGCAGTATTTT; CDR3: CASSLAFTDTQYF
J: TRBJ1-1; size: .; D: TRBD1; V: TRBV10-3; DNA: TGTGCCATCAGGGGGACAGGGACCCTATCTGAAGCTTTCTTT; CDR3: CAIRGTGTLSEAFF
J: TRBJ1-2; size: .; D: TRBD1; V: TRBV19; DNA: TGTGCCAGTGGTACAGGGGGCTCAGGCTATGGCTACACCTTC; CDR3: CASGTGGSGYGYTF
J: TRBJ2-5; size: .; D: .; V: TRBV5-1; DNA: TGCGCCAGCAGCCCCGGGAGAGGACCCCAAGAGACCCAGTACTTC; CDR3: CASSPGRGPQETQYF
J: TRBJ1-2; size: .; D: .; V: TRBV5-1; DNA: TGCGCCAGCAGCCCAAGGACAGCCAACTATGGCTACACCTTC; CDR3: CASSPRTANYGYTF
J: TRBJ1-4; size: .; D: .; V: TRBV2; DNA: TGTGCCAGCAATAAGGGGGGGCTTAGCTGGGAAAAACTGTTTTTT; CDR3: CASNKGGLSWEKLFF
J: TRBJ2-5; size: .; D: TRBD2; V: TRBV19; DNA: TGTGCCAGTAGTATCCGCTTGGGCGGGGGTATGGAGACCCAGTACTTC; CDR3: CASSIRLGGGMETQYF
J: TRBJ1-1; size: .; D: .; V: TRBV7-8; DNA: TGTGCCAGCAGCTCGACGGGGTCAGGGGTTGGCACTGAAGCTTTCTTT; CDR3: CASSSTGSGVGTEAFF
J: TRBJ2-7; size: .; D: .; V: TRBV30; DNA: TGTGCCTGGAGTGTATCACTAACCTACGAGCAGTACTTC; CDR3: CAWSVSLTYEQYF
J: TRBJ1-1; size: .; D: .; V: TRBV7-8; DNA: TGTGCCAGCAGCCCTGGAGTGGACACTGAAGCTTTCTTT; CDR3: CASSPGVDTEAFF
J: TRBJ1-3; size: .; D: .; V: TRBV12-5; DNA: TGTGCTAGTGGTTTGGATCAGGGTATCGCTGGAAACACCATATATTTT; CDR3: CASGLDQGIAGNTIYF
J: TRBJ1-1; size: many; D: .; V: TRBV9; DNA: TGTGCCAGCAGCGTAGGGGGTAGGGGGTCTGAAGCTTTCTTT; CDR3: CASSVGGRGSEAFF
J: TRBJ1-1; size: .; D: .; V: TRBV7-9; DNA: TGTGCCAGCAGCCTCAGTGAGAACACTGAAGCTTTCTTT; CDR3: CASSLSENTEAFF
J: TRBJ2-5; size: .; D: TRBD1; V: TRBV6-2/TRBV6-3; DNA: TGTGCCAGCAGTCTCAGGGACAGGGGGAGGGAGACCCAGTACTTC; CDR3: CASSLRDRGRETQYF